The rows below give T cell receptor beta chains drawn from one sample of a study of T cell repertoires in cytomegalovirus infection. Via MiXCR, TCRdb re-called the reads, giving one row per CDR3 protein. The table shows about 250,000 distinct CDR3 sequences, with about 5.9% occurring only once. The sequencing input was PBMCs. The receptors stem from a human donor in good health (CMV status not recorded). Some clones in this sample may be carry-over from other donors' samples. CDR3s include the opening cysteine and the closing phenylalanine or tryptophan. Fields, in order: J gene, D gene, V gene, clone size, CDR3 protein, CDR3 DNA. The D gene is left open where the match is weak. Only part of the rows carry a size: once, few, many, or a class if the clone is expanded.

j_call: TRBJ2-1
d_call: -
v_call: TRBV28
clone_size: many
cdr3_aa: CASSQPPYYNEQFF
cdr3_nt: TGTGCCAGCAGTCAACCCCCTTACTACAATGAGCAGTTCTTC

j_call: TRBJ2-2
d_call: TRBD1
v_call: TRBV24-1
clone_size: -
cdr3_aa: CATSDSDRGLFF
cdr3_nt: TGTGCCACCAGTGATTCAGACAGGGGGCTGTTTTTT

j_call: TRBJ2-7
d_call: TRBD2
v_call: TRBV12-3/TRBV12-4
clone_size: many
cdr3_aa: CASSLFLGGMSYEQYF
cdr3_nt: TGTGCCAGCAGTTTGTTTCTGGGAGGGATGTCCTACGAGCAGTACTTC

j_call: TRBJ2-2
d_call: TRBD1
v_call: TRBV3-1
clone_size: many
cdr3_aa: CASRSQRDSQNTGELFF
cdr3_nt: TGTGCCAGCAGGTCACAACGGGACAGCCAGAACACCGGGGAGCTGTTTTTT

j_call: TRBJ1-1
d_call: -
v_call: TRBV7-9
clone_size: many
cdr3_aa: CASSPPLSSGDTEAFF
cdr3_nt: TGTGCCAGCAGCCCACCCCTCTCGTCAGGGGACACTGAAGCTTTCTTT

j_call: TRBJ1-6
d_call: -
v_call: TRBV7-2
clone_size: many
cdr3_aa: CASSPVGVSPLHF
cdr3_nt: TGTGCCAGCAGCCCCGTAGGGGTTTCACCCCTCCACTTT

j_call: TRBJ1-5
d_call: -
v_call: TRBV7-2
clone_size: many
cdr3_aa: CASSSQEYSNQPQHF
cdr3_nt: TGTGCCAGCAGCTCCCAGGAGTATAGCAATCAGCCCCAGCATTTT

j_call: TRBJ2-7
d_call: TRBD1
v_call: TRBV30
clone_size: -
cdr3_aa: CAWAGQGTYEQYF
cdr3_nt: TGTGCCTGGGCAGGACAGGGGACCTACGAGCAGTACTTC

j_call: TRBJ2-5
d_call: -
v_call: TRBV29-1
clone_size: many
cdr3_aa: CSVVTDKETQYF
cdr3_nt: TGCAGCGTTGTGACAGATAAAGAGACCCAGTACTTC

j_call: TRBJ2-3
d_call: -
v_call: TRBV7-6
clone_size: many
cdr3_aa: CASSLDGYTDTQYF
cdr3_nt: TGTGCCAGCAGTCTCGACGGATACACAGATACGCAGTATTTT

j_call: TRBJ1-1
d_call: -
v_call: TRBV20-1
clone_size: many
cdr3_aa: CSATKGQLNTEAFF
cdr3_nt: TGCAGTGCTACTAAAGGACAGCTGAACACTGAAGCTTTCTTT

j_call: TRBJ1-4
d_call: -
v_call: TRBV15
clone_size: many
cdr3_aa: CASAARGEKLFF
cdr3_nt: TGTGCCAGTGCGGCGCGGGGTGAAAAACTGTTTTTT

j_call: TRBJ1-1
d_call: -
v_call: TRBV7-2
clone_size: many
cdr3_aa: CASSLLLSVNTEAFF
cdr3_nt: TGTGCCAGCAGCTTACTTTTGAGCGTGAACACTGAAGCTTTCTTT

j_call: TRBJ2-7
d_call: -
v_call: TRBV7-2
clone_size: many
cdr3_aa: CASSLVSAGYEQYF
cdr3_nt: TGTGCCAGCAGCTTAGTGTCGGCAGGCTACGAGCAGTACTTC

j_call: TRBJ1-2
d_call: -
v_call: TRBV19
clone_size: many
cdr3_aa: CASRADWADGYTF
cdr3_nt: TGTGCCAGTAGGGCGGACTGGGCGGATGGCTACACCTTC

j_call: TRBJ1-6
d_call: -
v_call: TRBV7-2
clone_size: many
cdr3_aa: CASSLWGSPLHF
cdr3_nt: TGTGCCAGCAGCTTGTGGGGTTCACCCCTCCACTTT

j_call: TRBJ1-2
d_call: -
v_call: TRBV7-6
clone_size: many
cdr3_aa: CASSPLDEAYTF
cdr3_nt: TGTGCCAGCAGCCCCCTCGATGAAGCCTACACCTTC

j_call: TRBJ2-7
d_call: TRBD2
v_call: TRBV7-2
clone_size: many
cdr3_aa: CASSSQLAGGAVEQYF
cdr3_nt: TGTGCCAGCAGCTCCCAACTAGCGGGGGGAGCAGTCGAGCAGTACTTC